Listed below are T cell receptor beta chains from one sample, sequenced in a study of T cells in Graves' hyperthyroidism and ophthalmopathy. TCRdb used MiXCR to reprocess the multiplex PCR reads, holding one entry per CDR3 protein. The repertoire consists of some 510,000 distinct CDR3 sequences, with under 60% occurring once and the leading ten covering about 7.8%. Sequenced input: peripheral blood or thyroid tissue (not recorded which). These receptors were obtained from a woman in her late teens or twenties with Graves' hyperthyroidism. CDR3s include the opening cysteine and the closing phenylalanine or tryptophan. D genes are given only for firm matches. For some rows the clone size is stated as once, few or many, or as a class when expanded; others skip it.

v_call: TRBV19
j_call: TRBJ1-5
clone_size: few
d_call: NA
cdr3_nt: TGTGCCAGTAGGAATTGGGGGGCGGATCAGCCCCAGCATTTT
cdr3_aa: CASRNWGADQPQHF

v_call: TRBV13
j_call: TRBJ2-7
clone_size: many
d_call: NA
cdr3_nt: TGTGCCAGCAGCCTCATGGGGAACTACGAGCAGTACTTC
cdr3_aa: CASSLMGNYEQYF

v_call: TRBV10-2
j_call: TRBJ2-7
clone_size: many
d_call: NA
cdr3_nt: TGCGCCAGCAGTGGACGGGAGAAAACCTACGAGCAGTACTTC
cdr3_aa: CASSGREKTYEQYF

v_call: TRBV19
j_call: TRBJ1-1
clone_size: NA
d_call: NA
cdr3_nt: TGTGCCAGTAGTAAGCCCTGGGACACTGAAGCTTTCTTT
cdr3_aa: CASSKPWDTEAFF

v_call: TRBV7-2
j_call: TRBJ1-5
clone_size: NA
d_call: NA
cdr3_nt: TGTGCCAGCAGCTCGGGACGGTATAGCAATCAGCTCCAGCATTTT
cdr3_aa: CASSSGRYSNQLQHF

v_call: TRBV19
j_call: TRBJ1-5
clone_size: few
d_call: NA
cdr3_nt: TGTGCCAGTAGTATAGTGGGGCAGCCCCAGCATTTT
cdr3_aa: CASSIVGQPQHF

v_call: TRBV7-3
j_call: TRBJ2-7
clone_size: NA
d_call: NA
cdr3_nt: TGCGCCAGCAGCCCCGGCGCTAGCAGGTACGAGCAGTACTTC
cdr3_aa: CASSPGASRYEQYF

v_call: TRBV20-1
j_call: TRBJ2-7
clone_size: NA
d_call: TRBD2
cdr3_nt: TGCAGTGCTCTTAGCGGGAATATGTACGAGCAGTACTTC
cdr3_aa: CSALSGNMYEQYF

v_call: TRBV25-1
j_call: TRBJ1-5
clone_size: many
d_call: NA
cdr3_nt: TGTGCCAGCAGTGACCGAGATTATAGCAATCAGCCCCAGCATTTT
cdr3_aa: CASSDRDYSNQPQHF

v_call: TRBV9
j_call: TRBJ2-7
clone_size: few
d_call: TRBD1
cdr3_nt: TGTGCCAGCAGCGGGGGACAGCGAAACTCCTACGAGCAGTACTTC
cdr3_aa: CASSGGQRNSYEQYF

v_call: TRBV7-3
j_call: TRBJ2-2
clone_size: few
d_call: NA
cdr3_nt: TGTGCCAGCAGCTTAGGAGGGGGAGGCACCGGGGAGCTGTTTTTT
cdr3_aa: CASSLGGGGTGELFF

v_call: TRBV19
j_call: TRBJ2-5
clone_size: NA
d_call: NA
cdr3_nt: TGTGCCAGTAGTATAGAAAAGGGATCCAGGGAGACCCAGTACTTC
cdr3_aa: CASSIEKGSRETQYF

v_call: TRBV7-8
j_call: TRBJ1-5
clone_size: many
d_call: NA
cdr3_nt: TGTGCCAGCAGCCCCAGACGGCAGAGCAATCAGCCCCAGCATTTT
cdr3_aa: CASSPRRQSNQPQHF

v_call: TRBV5-1
j_call: TRBJ2-3
clone_size: few
d_call: NA
cdr3_nt: TGCGCCAGCAGCTCGAAGGGGGATACGCAGTATTTT
cdr3_aa: CASSSKGDTQYF

v_call: TRBV29-1
j_call: TRBJ1-1
clone_size: NA
d_call: NA
cdr3_nt: TGCAGCGCCGAGGGACGGAACACTGAAGCTTTCTTT
cdr3_aa: CSAEGRNTEAFF

v_call: TRBV25-1
j_call: TRBJ2-5
clone_size: NA
d_call: TRBD2
cdr3_nt: TGTGCCAGTGAGGGACCCCTAGCGGAGCTGGGGGAGACCCAGTACTTC
cdr3_aa: CASEGPLAELGETQYF

v_call: TRBV7-2
j_call: TRBJ1-5
clone_size: many
d_call: NA
cdr3_nt: TGTGCCAGCAGCTTAACGTATAGCAATCAGCCCCAGCATTTT
cdr3_aa: CASSLTYSNQPQHF

v_call: TRBV29-1
j_call: TRBJ1-2
clone_size: many
d_call: TRBD1
cdr3_nt: TGCAGCGCCGAAGGGGGCGAGGACTATGGCTACACCTTC
cdr3_aa: CSAEGGEDYGYTF

v_call: TRBV10-3
j_call: TRBJ1-1
clone_size: NA
d_call: NA
cdr3_nt: TGTGCCACCGCCGCCGCCTGGACAGCTTTCTTT
cdr3_aa: CATAAAWTAFF

v_call: TRBV29-1
j_call: TRBJ1-5
clone_size: few
d_call: NA
cdr3_nt: TGCAGCGCTAGAAAGGGCCCCCATCAGCCCCAGCATTTT
cdr3_aa: CSARKGPHQPQHF

v_call: TRBV29-1
j_call: TRBJ2-7
clone_size: many
d_call: TRBD1
cdr3_nt: TGCAGCGGTGCTCAGGGGGCAAGCGAGCAGTACTTC
cdr3_aa: CSGAQGASEQYF

v_call: TRBV5-1
j_call: TRBJ1-5
clone_size: many
d_call: TRBD1
cdr3_nt: TGCGCCAGCAGCGTGTCTGGACAGGCGCTTCAGCCCCAGCATTTT
cdr3_aa: CASSVSGQALQPQHF

v_call: TRBV7-2
j_call: TRBJ2-7
clone_size: NA
d_call: TRBD2
cdr3_nt: TGTGCCAGCTCCCGGACTAGCGACTCCTACGAGCAGTACTTC
cdr3_aa: CASSRTSDSYEQYF

v_call: TRBV29-1
j_call: TRBJ2-3
clone_size: once
d_call: TRBD1
cdr3_nt: TGCAGCGTTGGCGCAGGGGGAGAGGGAGATGCGCAGTATTTT
cdr3_aa: CSVGAGGEGDAQYF

v_call: TRBV6-5
j_call: TRBJ2-2
clone_size: NA
d_call: NA
cdr3_nt: TGTGCCAGCATCTCGAACACCGGGGAGCTGTTTTTT
cdr3_aa: CASISNTGELFF

v_call: TRBV20-1
j_call: TRBJ1-1
clone_size: NA
d_call: NA
cdr3_nt: TGCAGTGCTAGACCCTACGACAGGCCCATGAACACTGAAGCTTTCTTT
cdr3_aa: CSARPYDRPMNTEAFF

v_call: TRBV25-1
j_call: TRBJ2-5
clone_size: once
d_call: NA
cdr3_nt: TGTGCCAGCAGCCAAGCTGGACACGCTCTCACCAACCAAGAGACCCAGTACTTC
cdr3_aa: CASSQAGHALTNQETQYF

v_call: TRBV7-1
j_call: TRBJ2-7
clone_size: once
d_call: TRBD2
cdr3_nt: TGTGCCAGCAGCTCCCTCGGGGGGGGCGGCGAGCAGTACTTC
cdr3_aa: CASSSLGGGGEQYF

v_call: TRBV7-2
j_call: TRBJ1-1
clone_size: NA
d_call: TRBD1
cdr3_nt: TGTGCCAGCAGCTATACCGGGACAGCTAACACTGAAGCTTTCTTT
cdr3_aa: CASSYTGTANTEAFF

v_call: TRBV2
j_call: TRBJ1-3
clone_size: few
d_call: NA
cdr3_nt: TGTGCCAGCAGCGTCGAGGACTCTGGAAACACCATATATTTT
cdr3_aa: CASSVEDSGNTIYF

v_call: TRBV19
j_call: TRBJ2-6
clone_size: NA
d_call: TRBD1
cdr3_nt: TGTGCCAGTAGCACTTCGGACAGGGGGCTTGGTGAAGCTTTC
cdr3_aa: CASSTSDRGLGEAF

v_call: TRBV25-1
j_call: TRBJ2-7
clone_size: NA
d_call: TRBD2
cdr3_nt: TGTGCCAGCGTTCACCTGGGACTAGCGGAGTCCGAGCAGTACTTC
cdr3_aa: CASVHLGLAESEQYF

v_call: TRBV29-1
j_call: TRBJ1-2
clone_size: many
d_call: TRBD1
cdr3_nt: TGCAGCGTTGCGGGCATCACAGGGGGCACACGGGACGGCTACACCTTC
cdr3_aa: CSVAGITGGTRDGYTF

v_call: TRBV6-5
j_call: TRBJ1-2
clone_size: many
d_call: NA
cdr3_nt: TGTGCCAGCAGTTACTCATTGAACTATGGCTACACCTTC
cdr3_aa: CASSYSLNYGYTF

v_call: TRBV7-9
j_call: TRBJ1-2
clone_size: many
d_call: TRBD1
cdr3_nt: TGTGCCAGCAGCGTTGAAGGGACAGATAACTATGGCTACACCTTC
cdr3_aa: CASSVEGTDNYGYTF

v_call: TRBV7-9
j_call: TRBJ1-5
clone_size: few
d_call: NA
cdr3_nt: TGTGCCAGCAGTTTAGCGGGGGGCGCGTGGCAGCCCCAGCATTTT
cdr3_aa: CASSLAGGAWQPQHF

v_call: TRBV2
j_call: TRBJ2-7
clone_size: many
d_call: TRBD2
cdr3_nt: TGTGCCAGCAGTGAACGGGAGGGCTACGAGCAGTACTTC
cdr3_aa: CASSEREGYEQYF

v_call: TRBV29-1
j_call: TRBJ1-2
clone_size: few
d_call: NA
cdr3_nt: TGCAGCTTAGCTTGGGGCGGCTACACCTTC
cdr3_aa: CSLAWGGYTF

v_call: TRBV15
j_call: TRBJ1-5
clone_size: NA
d_call: TRBD1
cdr3_nt: TGTGCCACCAGCAGGACAGGGGATTATCAGCCCCAGCATTTT
cdr3_aa: CATSRTGDYQPQHF

v_call: TRBV29-1
j_call: TRBJ1-1
clone_size: NA
d_call: NA
cdr3_nt: TGCAGCCTTGTGACGAGGAGTGAAGCTTTCTTT
cdr3_aa: CSLVTRSEAFF

v_call: TRBV12-3/TRBV12-4
j_call: TRBJ2-7
clone_size: NA
d_call: NA
cdr3_nt: TGTGCCAGCAGTGCCCAGGGTTACGAGCAGTACTTC
cdr3_aa: CASSAQGYEQYF